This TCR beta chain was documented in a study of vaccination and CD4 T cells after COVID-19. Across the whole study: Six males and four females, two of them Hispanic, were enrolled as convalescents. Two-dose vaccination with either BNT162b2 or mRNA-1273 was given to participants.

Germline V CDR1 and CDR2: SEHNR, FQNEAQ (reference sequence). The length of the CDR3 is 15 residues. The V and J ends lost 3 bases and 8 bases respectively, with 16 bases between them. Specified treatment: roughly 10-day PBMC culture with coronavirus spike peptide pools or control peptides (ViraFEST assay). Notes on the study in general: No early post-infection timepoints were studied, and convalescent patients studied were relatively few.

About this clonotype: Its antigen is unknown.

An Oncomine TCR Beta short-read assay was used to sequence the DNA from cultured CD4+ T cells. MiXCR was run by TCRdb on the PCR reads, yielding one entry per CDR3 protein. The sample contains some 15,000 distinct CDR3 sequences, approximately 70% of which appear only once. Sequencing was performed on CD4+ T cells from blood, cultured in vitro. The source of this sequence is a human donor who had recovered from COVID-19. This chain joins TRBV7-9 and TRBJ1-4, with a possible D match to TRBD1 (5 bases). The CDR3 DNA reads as TGTGCCAGCAGCTTTGCGGGGCAGGGTGGCGAAAAACTGTTTTTT. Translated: CASSFAGQGGEKLFF. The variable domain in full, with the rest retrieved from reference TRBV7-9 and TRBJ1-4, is DTGVSQNPRHKITKRGQNVTFRCDPISEHNRLYWYRQTLGQGPEFLTYFQNEAQLEKSRLLSDRFSAERPKGSFSTLEIQRTEQGDSAMYLCASSFAGQGGEKLFFGSGTQLSVL.